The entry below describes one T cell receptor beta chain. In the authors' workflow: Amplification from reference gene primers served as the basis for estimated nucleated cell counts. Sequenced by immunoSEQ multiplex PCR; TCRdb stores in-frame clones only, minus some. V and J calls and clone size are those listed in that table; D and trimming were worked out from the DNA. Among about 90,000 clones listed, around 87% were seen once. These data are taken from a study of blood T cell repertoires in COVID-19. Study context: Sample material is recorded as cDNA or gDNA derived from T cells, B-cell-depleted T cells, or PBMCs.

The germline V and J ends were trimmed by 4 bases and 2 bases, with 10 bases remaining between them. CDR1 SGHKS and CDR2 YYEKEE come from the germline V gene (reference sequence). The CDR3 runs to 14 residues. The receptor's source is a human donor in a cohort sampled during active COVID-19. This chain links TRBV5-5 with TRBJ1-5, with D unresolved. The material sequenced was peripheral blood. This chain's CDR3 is CASSVAPGNQPQHF. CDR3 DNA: TGTGCCAGCAGCGTGGCCCCCGGCAATCAGCCCCAGCATTTT.